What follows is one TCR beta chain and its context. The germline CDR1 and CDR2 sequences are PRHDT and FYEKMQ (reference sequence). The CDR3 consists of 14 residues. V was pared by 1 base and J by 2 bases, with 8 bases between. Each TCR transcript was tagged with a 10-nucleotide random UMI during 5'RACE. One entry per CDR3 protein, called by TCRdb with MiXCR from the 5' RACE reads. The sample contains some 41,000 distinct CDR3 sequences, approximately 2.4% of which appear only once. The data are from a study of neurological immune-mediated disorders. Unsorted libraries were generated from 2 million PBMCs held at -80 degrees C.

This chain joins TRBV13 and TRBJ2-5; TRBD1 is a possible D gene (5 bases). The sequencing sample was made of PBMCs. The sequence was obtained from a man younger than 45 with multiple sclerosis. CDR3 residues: CASSLDRQQETQYF. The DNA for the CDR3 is TGTGCCAGCAGCTTAGATCGACAGCAAGAGACCCAGTACTTC.